This TCR beta chain was obtained from a study of blood T cell repertoires in COVID-19. Sequencing was performed with immunoSEQ multiplex PCR; in TCRdb, only in-frame clones are kept and a portion is missing. The repertoire holds 250,000 to 300,000 clones, with around 83% as singletons. This clone occurred once. The TCR originated in a man aged 35-49 years who had been exposed to COVID-19. The specimen sequenced was PBMCs or T cells enriched from blood (not recorded which).

CDR3 residues: CASSLGQGGTEAFF. For the CDR3, the DNA is TGTGCCAGCAGCTTAGGACAGGGGGGAACTGAAGCTTTCTTT. The chain has TRBV11-2 and TRBJ1-1; 9 positions match TRBD1. The CDR3 totals 14 residues. Trimming took 1 base from V and 5 from J; bases not matched to a gene: 2. Germline V gives CDR1 SGHAT, CDR2 FQNNGV.